Each of the 2 T cell receptor beta chains below was sequenced from the same sample in a study of blood T cell repertoires in COVID-19. Measured with immunoSEQ multiplex PCR; TCRdb has only the in-frame clones, and not every one. In the table there are roughly 120,000 clones, roughly 90% of which are singletons. Input material: peripheral blood. Every receptor here comes from a human donor in a cohort sampled during active COVID-19.

The chain links TRBV27 to TRBJ2-7; TRBD1 agrees at 7 bases. In germline, CDR1 is MNHEY, CDR2 SMNVEV (reference sequence). The V gene end was trimmed by 5 bases and the J gene end by 0 bases; junction bases not matched to a gene: 10. This CDR3 spans 16 amino acids. Written as DNA, the CDR3 is TGTGCCAGCAGTCCTCCGGGACAGAAGAGCTCCTACGAGCAGTACTTC. It is translated as CASSPPGQKSSYEQYF.

V and J are TRBV5-6 and TRBJ2-1, with a possible D match to TRBD1 (5 bases). V lost 0 bases and J lost 4, with 8 bases in between. The germline CDR1 and CDR2 sequences are SGHDT and YYEEEE. The CDR3 sequence is 14 residues long. This CDR3 is CASSLEGWYNEQFF. In DNA form, the CDR3 reads TGTGCCAGCAGCTTGGAGGGGTGGTACAATGAGCAGTTCTTC.